This TCR beta chain is drawn from a study of blood T cell repertoires in COVID-19. In the study overall: Both acute and convalescent COVID-19 samples were obtained from the United States, Italy and Spain. Sources were T cells, B-cell-depleted T cells, or PBMCs; the material itself was cDNA or gDNA.

Data came from immunoSEQ multiplex PCR; TCRdb stores just in-frame clones and leaves some out. The sample has under 350,000 clones, 80% to 95% seen once; the top ten hold approximately 6.8%. Seattle patients were enrolled during active infection and followed longitudinally. Germline CDR1 GTSNPN, CDR2 SVGIG (reference sequence). This CDR3 has 13 amino acids. Deletions cut 1 base from V and 7 bases from J, with 14 bases between. Source material: peripheral blood. The rearrangement joins TRBV30 to TRBJ2-7, with a possible D match to TRBD2 (5 bases). This clonotype was obtained from a woman aged 25-40 years with COVID-19, enrolled during active disease. CDR3 in DNA: TGTGCCTGGAGTGCGACTGAAAGGAGGGAGCAGTACTTC. It translates to CAWSATERREQYF.